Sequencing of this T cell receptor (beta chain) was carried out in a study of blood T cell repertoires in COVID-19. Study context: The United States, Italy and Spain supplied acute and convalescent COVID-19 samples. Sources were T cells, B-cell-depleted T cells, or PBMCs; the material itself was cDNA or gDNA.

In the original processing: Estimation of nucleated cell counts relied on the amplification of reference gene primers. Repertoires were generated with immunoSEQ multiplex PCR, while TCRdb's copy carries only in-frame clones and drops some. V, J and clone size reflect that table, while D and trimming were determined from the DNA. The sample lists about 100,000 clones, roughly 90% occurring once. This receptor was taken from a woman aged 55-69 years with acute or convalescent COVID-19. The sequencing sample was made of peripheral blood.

The CDR3 spells CASSPSGGNNYNEQFF. As DNA, the CDR3 is TGTGCCAGCTCACCCAGTGGCGGGAATAACTACAATGAGCAGTTCTTC. V and J are TRBV18 and TRBJ2-1; possibly TRBD2 for D (6 bases). The germline CDR1 and CDR2 sequences are KGHSH and LQKENI. There are 16 residues in the CDR3. Trimming pared 3 bases from V and 3 bases from J, leaving 15 bases between.